This T cell receptor (beta chain) was profiled in a study of T cell responses to AZD1222 COVID-19 vaccine. Notes on the study in general: It should be noted that donors were predominantly white British and more often female, and clonal diversity was possibly underestimated. Regions left unmutated in variants are reportedly the target of nearly half of spike-specific TCRs. Across spike, vaccine-associated CD4 TCRs were found, dominant at 160-218 and 743-854. Samples come after the peak T cell response, not at day 14.

Trimming shortened V by 6 bases and J by 6 bases, and 15 bases separated the two germline ends. Germline V CDR1 and CDR2: ENHRY, SYGVKD. There are 14 residues in the CDR3. Concerning this clone: What it binds is unknown.

Here immunoSEQ multiplex PCR was the method, and the copy in TCRdb shows in-frame clones only, minus some. The repertoire holds approximately 130,000 clones, with approximately 88% as singletons. The starting material was peripheral blood, obtained 28 days after the second AZD1222 dose. The chain employs TRBV10-3 and TRBJ2-1, with D perhaps TRBD2 (6 bases). The receptor was isolated from an adult who received the AZD1222 COVID-19 vaccine. The CDR3 region is CAISRGDLGNEQFF. DNA of the CDR3: TGTGCCATCAGCAGAGGGGACTTGGGCAATGAGCAGTTCTTC.